The 14 T cell receptor beta chains reported below all come from one sample, sequenced in a study of blood T cells in healthy people across ages (dated by TCRdb to about 2015). The library was produced with 5' RACE. Sequencing used an Illumina HiSeq 2500. The second PCR ran for about 6 to 12 cycles and used a J-beta primer mix along with a sample-barcoded 5' primer. TCRdb itself trimmed the public reads at Q25 with fastp, ran MiXCR and retained productive beta chains. Each CDR3 protein appears once, grouped with its most common genes and DNA. Recorded for this sample are around 1,000,000 distinct CDR3 sequences; about 23% of them occurred a single time. The ten most abundant clones make up around 0.75% of the sample. This same sample was also taken into another study, of T cells of mothers and their children.

Sequencing used blood. These receptors were collected from a girl aged 2-15 years in good health.

The J gene is TRBJ2-1, the V gene TRBV24-1, with 7 nucleotides matching TRBD1. The CDR3 loop spans 15 amino acids. Germline V CDR1 and CDR2: KGHDR, SFDVKD. Unmatched junction bases numbered 1, after V lost 0 bases and J lost 3 bases. The CDR3 DNA reads TGTGCCACCAGTGATTTGCGACAGGGCTACAATGAGCAGTTCTTC. This translates into CATSDLRQGYNEQFF.

The chain is built from TRBV9 and TRBJ1-1; no firm D call. Germline CDR1 reads SGDLS; CDR2 reads YYNGEE. The CDR3 runs to 13 residues. V was pared by 7 bases and J by 0 bases, with 10 bases between. CDR3 coding DNA: TGTGCCAGCGGGTTCGACGTGAACACTGAAGCTTTCTTT. Amino acids: CASGFDVNTEAFF.

V usage is TRBV19 and J usage is TRBJ2-3, with D unresolved. In germline, CDR1 is LNHDA, CDR2 SQIVND (reference sequence). CDR3 length: 15 amino acids. V was trimmed by 1 base and J by 2 bases, leaving 10 bases between them. The CDR3 protein is CASSIASAATDTQYF. CDR3 bases: TGTGCCAGTAGTATAGCGTCGGCAGCCACAGATACGCAGTATTTT.

The chain is built from TRBV3-1 and TRBJ1-1; no firm D call. Trimming stripped 0 bases from V and 1 base from J, with 6 bases between. The CDR3 has 14 amino acids. The germline CDR1 and CDR2 sequences are LGHDT and YNNKEL (reference sequence). CDR3 residues: CASSQDRRNTEAFF. CDR3 nucleotide sequence: TGTGCCAGCAGCCAAGACCGTAGGAACACTGAAGCTTTCTTT.

The V and J genes are TRBV2 and TRBJ2-5, with 9 bases fitting TRBD1. In germline, CDR1 is SNHLY, CDR2 FYNNEI. This CDR3 is 15 amino acids long. The trim removed 6 bases at V and 4 bases at J, leaving 9 bases unmatched. The CDR3 nucleotides read TGTGCCAGCAGACCCTCGACAGGGGGAGCAGAGACCCAGTACTTC. Protein: CASRPSTGGAETQYF.

The V and J genes are TRBV6-1 and TRBJ2-7; 11 bases match TRBD2. The CDR3 has 14 residues. Trimming at V came to 8 bases and at J to 0 bases, leaving 3 bases not matched to a gene. Germline V lookup: CDR1 MNHNS, CDR2 SASEGT. The CDR3 sequence is CASAGTSGSYEQYF. Written as DNA, the CDR3 is TGTGCCAGCGCCGGGACTAGCGGCTCCTACGAGCAGTACTTC.

A note on this clonotype: The junction does not match germline at one end; this may be a read error. The chain combines TRBV4-1 with TRBJ2-1; D call uncertain. The CDR3 extends over 13 amino acids. CDR1 is MGHRA, CDR2 YSYEKL, per germline. The CDR3: CASSQVRRNEQFF. The CDR3 bases are TGCGCCAGCAGCCAAGTTCGACGCAATGAGCAGTTCTTT.

This clonotype came up a few times. The chain links TRBV12-3 or TRBV12-4 to TRBJ1-4; D unclear. This CDR3 is built from 12 residues. Between the trimmed V and J ends, which lost 3 bases and 8 bases, there was a span of 7 bases. DNA for the CDR3: TGTGCCAGCAGTTTGAACTGGGAAAAACTGTTTTTT. Protein: CASSLNWEKLFF.

Of note for this clonotype: A read error may account for a junction end that differs from germline. The CDR3 protein is CTSSQVSWGTTDTQYF. In DNA form, the CDR3 reads TGTACCAGCAGCCAAGTGTCGTGGGGGACTACAGATACGCAGTATTTT. This sequence joins TRBV14 and TRBJ2-3; possible D gene TRBD2, 6 bases. This CDR3 comprises 16 residues. CDR1 is SGHDN, CDR2 FVKESK, per germline.

The CDR3 region is CSARGVESYNEQFF. In nucleotides, the CDR3 is TGCAGTGCTAGGGGCGTCGAGTCCTACAATGAGCAGTTCTTC. V is TRBV20-1 and J is TRBJ2-1; D ambiguous. Germline CDR1 and CDR2: DFQATT and SNEGSKA (reference sequence). The CDR3 spans 14 residues. The V gene lost 3 bases and the J gene lost 1 base, with 10 bases spanning the gap.

This clonotype was observed a handful of times. V and J are TRBV6-6 and TRBJ2-7; 7 positions agree with TRBD1. After removal of 5 bases from V and 4 bases from J, the junction contained 11 bases not matched to a gene. The germline gives CDR1 MNHNY, CDR2 SVGAGI (reference sequence). The CDR3 is made up of 15 amino acids. This CDR3 reads CASSPHRGEDYEQYF. The CDR3 coding sequence is TGTGCCAGCAGTCCACACAGGGGAGAGGATTACGAGCAGTACTTC.

The rearrangement uses TRBV5-1 and TRBJ2-3, with D maybe TRBD1 (6 bases). This CDR3 has 15 amino acids. Trimming left V 4 bases short and J 1 base short, with 13 bases between. CDR1 and CDR2 (germline): SGHRS, YFSETQ. CDR3 residues: CASSPERTGTDTQYF. The CDR3 coding sequence is TGCGCCAGCAGCCCGGAGAGGACAGGCACAGATACGCAGTATTTT.

J is TRBJ1-3 and V is TRBV14, with unresolved D. This CDR3 has 13 amino acids. The germline V gene encodes CDR1 SGHDN and CDR2 FVKESK. The V end was cut by 3 bases, the J end by 4 bases, with 7 bases between. The CDR3 sequence is CASSQSPGNTIYF. CDR3 nucleotides: TGTGCCAGCAGCCAGAGTCCCGGAAACACCATATATTTT. Filled out from reference TRBV14 and TRBJ1-3, the complete variable domain reads EAGVTQFPSHSVIEKGQTVTLRCDPISGHDNLYWYRRVMGKEIKFLLHFVKESKQDESGMPNNRFLAERTGGTYSTLKVQPAELEDSGVYFCASSQSPGNTIYFGEGSWLTVV.

The gene calls are TRBV5-6 and TRBJ1-1; D gene unclear. CDR1 is SGHDT, CDR2 YYEEEE, per germline. CDR3 size: 14 residues. Deletions cut 6 bases from V and 1 base from J, with 13 bases between. The CDR3 loop is CASNFGLRNTEAFF. The CDR3, as DNA: TGTGCCAGCAACTTTGGACTGAGGAACACTGAAGCTTTCTTT.